This T cell receptor beta chain was sequenced in a study of blood T cell repertoires in COVID-19. At the level of the study: Some COVID-19 samples were acute and others convalescent; all came from the United States, Italy and Spain. The analysed material was cDNA or gDNA that came from T cells, B-cell-depleted T cells, or PBMCs.

Germline CDR1 reads SGHDN; CDR2 reads FVKESK. The ends were cut back, 2 bases at V and 5 bases at J, with 6 bases in the middle. The CDR3 length is 12 residues. In the original analysis: Reference gene primer amplification gave estimated nucleated cell counts. TCRdb keeps only in-frame clones here, not all; method: immunoSEQ multiplex PCR. V and J calls and clone size come straight from that table; D and trimming were deduced from the DNA. The sample includes roughly 120,000 clones, about 90% seen only once; the top ten take approximately 8%. The specimen was peripheral blood. This sequence originates from a man aged 70 or older who had recovered from COVID-19. The chain couples TRBV14 to TRBJ1-1; no definite D call. The CDR3 sequence: CASSQPGTEAFF. In DNA, the CDR3 is TGTGCCAGCAGCCAACCAGGTACTGAAGCTTTCTTT.